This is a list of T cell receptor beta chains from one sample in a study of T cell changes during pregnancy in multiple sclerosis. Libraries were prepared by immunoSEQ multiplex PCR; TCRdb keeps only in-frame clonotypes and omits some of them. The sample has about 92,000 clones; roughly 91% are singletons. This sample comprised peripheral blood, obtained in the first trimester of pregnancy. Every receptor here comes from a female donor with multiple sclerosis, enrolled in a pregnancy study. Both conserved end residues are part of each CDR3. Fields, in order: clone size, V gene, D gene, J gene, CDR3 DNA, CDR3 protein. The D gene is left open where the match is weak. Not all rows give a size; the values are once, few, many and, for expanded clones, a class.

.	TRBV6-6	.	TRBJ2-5	TGTGCCAGCAGACAAACTTTAGCGGAACAAGAGACCCAGTACTTC	CASRQTLAEQETQYF
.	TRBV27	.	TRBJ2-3	TGTGCCAGCAGTTTTTCGACTAAGACAGATACGCAGTATTTT	CASSFSTKTDTQYF
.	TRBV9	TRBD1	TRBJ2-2	TGTGCCAGCAGCGTGCAGGGACAGGGGTTCGCCGGGGAGCTGTTTTTT	CASSVQGQGFAGELFF
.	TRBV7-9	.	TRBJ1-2	TGTGCCAGCAGCCCTCCCCCCAGGACAGCAACCGATTATGGCTACACCTTC	CASSPPPRTATDYGYTF
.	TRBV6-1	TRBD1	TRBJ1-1	TGTGCCAGCAGCGACAGGGGAAGCACTGAAGCTTTCTTT	CASSDRGSTEAFF
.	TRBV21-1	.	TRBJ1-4	TGTGCCAGCAGCAAATGGTTAAATGCCGGAGAAGAAAAACTGTTTTTT	CASSKWLNAGEEKLFF
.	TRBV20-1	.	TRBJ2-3	TGCAGTGCCCCATCGGGAGATACGCAGTATTTT	CSAPSGDTQYF
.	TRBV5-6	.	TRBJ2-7	TGTGCCAGCAGCTTTGGGGGGTCCTACGAGCAGTACTTC	CASSFGGSYEQYF
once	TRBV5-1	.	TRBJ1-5	TGCGCCAGCAGCTTGGCGGGGAGTCGGGATCAGCCCCAGCATTTT	CASSLAGSRDQPQHF
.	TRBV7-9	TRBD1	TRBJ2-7	TGTGCCAGCAGCTTACGGACAGGGGAACCCTACGAGCAGTACTTC	CASSLRTGEPYEQYF
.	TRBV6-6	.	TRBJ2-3	TGTGCCAGCAGTTACCGGACAGATACGCAGTATTTT	CASSYRTDTQYF
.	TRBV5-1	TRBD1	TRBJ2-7	TGCGCCAGCAGCTTGACCTATGGACAGGGAGCATACGAGCAGTACTTC	CASSLTYGQGAYEQYF
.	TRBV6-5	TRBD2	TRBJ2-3	TGTGCCAGCAGTTACGGACTAGCATCAGATACGCAGTATTTT	CASSYGLASDTQYF
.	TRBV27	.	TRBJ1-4	TGTGCCAGCACCTGGGGCCGGGGGGAAAAACTGTTTTTT	CASTWGRGEKLFF
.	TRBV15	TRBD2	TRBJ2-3	TGTGCCACCAGCACGCGGTCGGGACTAGCCGGGGATACGCAGTATTTT	CATSTRSGLAGDTQYF
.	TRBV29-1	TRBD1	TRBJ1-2	TGCAGCGGTCTACAGGGGGCGGTTGATGGCTACACCTTC	CSGLQGAVDGYTF
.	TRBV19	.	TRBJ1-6	TGTGCCAGTAGCCCCACCCGGGATGGTAGTAATTCACCCCTCCACTTT	CASSPTRDGSNSPLHF
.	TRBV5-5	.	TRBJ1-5	TGTGCCAGCAGCTTAAACAGGGCGGGCAATCAGCCCCAGCATTTT	CASSLNRAGNQPQHF
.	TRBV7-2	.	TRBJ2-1	TGTGCCAGCAGCTTAGACGCCTCGTCAGATGAGCAGTTCTTC	CASSLDASSDEQFF
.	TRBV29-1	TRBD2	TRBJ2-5	TGCAGCACCCTCGCGGGGGAAGAGACCCAGTACTTC	CSTLAGEETQYF
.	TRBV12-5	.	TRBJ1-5	TGTGCTAGTGGTTTGCCCCCAGGTGATCATCAGCCCCAGCATTTT	CASGLPPGDHQPQHF
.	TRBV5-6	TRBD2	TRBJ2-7	TGTGCCAGCAGCTCAAGCGGGGGGCCGACCTACGAGCAGTACTTC	CASSSSGGPTYEQYF
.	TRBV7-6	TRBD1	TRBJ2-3	TGTGCCAGCAGCCTTATTGGACAGGGAGGCACAGATACGCAGTATTTT	CASSLIGQGGTDTQYF
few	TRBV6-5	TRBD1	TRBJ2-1	TGTGCCAGCAGTTCCCCTGACAGGGATGAGCAGTTCTTC	CASSSPDRDEQFF
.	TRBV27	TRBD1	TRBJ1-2	TGTGCCAGCAGTAATACAGGGGGCCTCCATGGCTACACCTTC	CASSNTGGLHGYTF
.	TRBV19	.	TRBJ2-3	TGTGCCAGCCGACAGGGCACAGATACGCAGTATTTT	CASRQGTDTQYF
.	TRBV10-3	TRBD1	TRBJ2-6	TGTGCCATCAGGGGACAGCTATCTGGGGCCAACGTCCTGACTTTC	CAIRGQLSGANVLTF
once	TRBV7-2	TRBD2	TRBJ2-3	TGTGCCAGCAGCTTTTCTGCGGGGGGGCGTATTATTGCAGATACGCAGTATTTT	CASSFSAGGRIIADTQYF